The rows below give T cell receptor beta chains drawn from one sample of a study of T cell responses to AZD1222 COVID-19 vaccine. Only in-frame clones appear in the TCRdb table, and some are missing; sequencing was by immunoSEQ multiplex PCR. The sample consists of over 130,000 clones, nearly 95% of them appearing once. The source material was peripheral blood, sampled 28 days after the second AZD1222 dose. All receptors derive from an adult who received the AZD1222 COVID-19 vaccine. Both conserved end residues are part of each CDR3. D genes are given only for firm matches. Only part of the rows carry a size: once, few, many, or a class if the clone is expanded.

>NA|TRBJ2-7|NA|TRBV6-6
TGTGCCAGCAGTTATGCCCACGAGCAGTACTTC
CASSYAHEQYF
>TRBD2|TRBJ2-1|NA|TRBV11-2
TGTGCCAGCAGCTTAGGTCACCGGACTAGCGGTTACAATGAGCAGTTCTTC
CASSLGHRTSGYNEQFF
>TRBD1|TRBJ1-5|NA|TRBV19
TGTGCCAGTAATAGGGGAACAGGGGGCACGGCCCAGCATTTT
CASNRGTGGTAQHF
>NA|TRBJ2-7|NA|TRBV27
TGTGCCAGCAGTCCTCAACGGGGAGAGCAGTACTTC
CASSPQRGEQYF
>TRBD1|TRBJ1-5|NA|TRBV2
TGTGCCAGCAAAGGCCTTGGACAGGGCGAAATCAATCAGCCCCAGCATTTT
CASKGLGQGEINQPQHF
>NA|TRBJ2-3|once|TRBV28
TGTGCCAGCAGTTTACCCCCTAGGACAGACGCAGATACGCAGTATTTT
CASSLPPRTDADTQYF
>NA|TRBJ2-5|NA|TRBV30
TGTGCCTGGAGTGGGGCCGGGACCCAGTACTTC
CAWSGAGTQYF
>NA|TRBJ2-2|NA|TRBV6-1
TGTGCCAGCCGGATAGCTCGGGCCACCGGGGAGCTGTTTTTT
CASRIARATGELFF
>NA|TRBJ1-1|NA|TRBV9
TGTGCCAGCAGCGTAGTCGGCAGCAACACTGAAGCTTTCTTT
CASSVVGSNTEAFF
>NA|TRBJ2-3|NA|TRBV19
TGTGCCAGTAGGGGGCGACTCAGCACAGATACGCAGTATTTT
CASRGRLSTDTQYF
>NA|TRBJ1-1|NA|TRBV28
TGTGCCAGCAGTTCGGTGGGAGGCAGGCTCACTGAAGCTTTCTTT
CASSSVGGRLTEAFF
>TRBD2|TRBJ2-2|once|TRBV28
TGTGCCAGCACCTTAGGGGCAGCGGGAGGCGGGGAGCTGTTTTTT
CASTLGAAGGGELFF
>TRBD1|TRBJ1-2|NA|TRBV7-7
TGTGCCAGCAGCCCTCGTATCGGGACAGGGGGCATTTTTAACTATGGCTACACCTTC
CASSPRIGTGGIFNYGYTF
>NA|TRBJ1-5|NA|TRBV6-1
TGTGCCAGCAGTGAAGTAGGGACCTCAGGGCCCCAGCATTTT
CASSEVGTSGPQHF
>NA|TRBJ1-2|few|TRBV4-1
TGCGCCAGCAGCCAAGAAGTCGAGGGCCGCCGGTCTGGCTACACCTTC
CASSQEVEGRRSGYTF
>TRBD1|TRBJ1-6|NA|TRBV5-6
TGTGCCAGCAGCTTGGGTCGGGGGACAGAGAATTCACCCCTCCACTTT
CASSLGRGTENSPLHF
>NA|TRBJ1-3|NA|TRBV11-2
TGTGCCAGCAGCCCCCCGGGCAGGGGAGGCGCCATATATTTT
CASSPPGRGGAIYF
>NA|TRBJ1-5|NA|TRBV28
TGTGCCAGCAGTTTAGCACGGGGGAACAATCAGCCCCAGCATTTT
CASSLARGNNQPQHF
>TRBD1|TRBJ1-3|few|TRBV5-1
TGCGCCAGCAGCCCGCAGGCGGGACAGACTGGAAACACCATATATTTT
CASSPQAGQTGNTIYF
>NA|TRBJ2-2|NA|TRBV5-5
TGTGCCAGCAGCTGGACCCTATGGAACACCGGGGAGCTGTTTTTT
CASSWTLWNTGELFF
>NA|TRBJ1-6|NA|TRBV28
TGTGCCAGCAGTTCCAAATACGGGGCAATTAATTCACCCCTCCACTTT
CASSSKYGAINSPLHF
>TRBD1|TRBJ1-1|NA|TRBV5-1
TGCGCCAGCAGCTTGTCGTCGGGACAGGGCGAAGCTTTCTTT
CASSLSSGQGEAFF
>TRBD1|TRBJ1-2|NA|TRBV29-1
TGCAGCGTTGAAAAAAACTCCGGGACAGGGTGGTCTGGCTACACCTTC
CSVEKNSGTGWSGYTF
>NA|TRBJ1-1|NA|TRBV7-2
TGTGCCAGCAGCTTGTGGAGGGACACTGAAGCTTTCTTT
CASSLWRDTEAFF
>NA|TRBJ1-1|NA|TRBV5-4
TGTGCCAGCAGCTTGGAGGGGCCGACTGAAGCTTTCTTT
CASSLEGPTEAFF
>TRBD2|TRBJ2-7|few|TRBV5-4
TGTGCCAGCAGCAGGACTAGTCTGAGCGAGCAGTACTTC
CASSRTSLSEQYF
>NA|TRBJ1-1|NA|TRBV12-3/TRBV12-4
TGTGCCAGCAGTTCCCCAGGGTTGAAAGCTTTCTTT
CASSSPGLKAFF
>NA|TRBJ2-7|once|TRBV7-2
TGTGCCAGCAGCTTAGCAGCGAACTCCTACGAGCAGTACTTC
CASSLAANSYEQYF
>NA|TRBJ1-4|NA|TRBV7-9
TGTGCCAGCAGCCTTCACAGTGCAACTAATGAAAAACTGTTTTTT
CASSLHSATNEKLFF